These 15 T cell receptor beta chains share one sample of origin, sequenced in a study of regulatory T cells in long-lasting Graves disease (dated by TCRdb to the early 2020s). The sample's time point label, decoded: persistent/refractory GD, antithyroid drugs over 5 years with positive TRAb. RNA was extracted from PBMCs in TRIzol for both TCR sequencing and RNA sequencing. Receptors were amplified or captured by multiplex PCR. For sequencing, an Illumina HiSeq 4000 was employed. To build TCR beta libraries, CDR3 regions were amplified by Arm-PCR using iRepertoire HTBI primers. TCRdb redid the processing of the public reads, applying fastp at Q25 and MiXCR, and retained in-frame beta chains. Rows are unified per CDR3 protein, each entry keeping the most common DNA and genes. The sample yields 700,000 or so distinct CDR3 sequences; about 32% were counted once. The ten largest clones represent about two fifths of the sample.

Here the sequenced sample was peripheral blood mononuclear cells (PBMCs), taken when the disease was refractory, from a patient treated with antithyroid drugs. These receptors were collected from a female donor with Graves disease.

This clonotype was picked up a small number of times. This chain uses TRBV12-3 or TRBV12-4 with TRBJ2-7; weak D call: TRBD1 (5 bases). Between the trimmed V and J ends, which lost 5 bases and 2 bases, there was a span of 19 bases. CDR3 size: 16 residues. CDR3 protein: CASSTPTGSTTYEQYF. In nucleotides, the CDR3 is TGTGCCAGCAGTACACCTACAGGATCCACCACCTACGAGCAGTACTTC.

This clonotype has more than one count but fewer than ten. The rearrangement joins TRBV2 to TRBJ1-2, with 7 bases that match TRBD1. The CDR3 length is 14 residues. Germline V gives CDR1 SNHLY, CDR2 FYNNEI. The V and J ends lost 5 bases and 4 bases, in that order; junction bases with no gene match: 7. This CDR3 is CASSPTGDGYGYTF. CDR3 in DNA: TGTGCCAGCAGTCCCACAGGGGACGGCTATGGCTACACCTTC.

The V and J genes are TRBV28 and TRBJ2-7; possible D gene TRBD1, 6 bases. The germline gives CDR1 MDHEN, CDR2 SYDVKM. With 7 bases removed from V and 4 bases from J, the gap between germline ends came to 11 bases. The CDR3 length is 12 residues. This CDR3 is CASTLTGYEQYF. The CDR3 DNA is TGTGCCAGCACACTTACAGGGTACGAGCAGTACTTC.

With regard to this clonotype: This clone may be a read error of a much larger clone one base away. The CDR3 loop reads CASSLGTGVGATNKKLFF. In DNA form, the CDR3 reads TGTGCCAGCAGCTTAGGGACAGGGGTTGGAGCAACTAATAAAAAACTGTTTTTT. The genes are TRBV11-2 and TRBJ1-4, with 9 bases that match TRBD1. CDR3 length: 18 residues. The germline V gene encodes CDR1 SGHAT and CDR2 FQNNGV.

This clonotype was seen a few times. The rearrangement links TRBV11-2 to TRBJ1-2; TRBD1 is a possible D gene (6 bases). The germline CDR1 and CDR2 sequences are SGHAT and FQNNGV. This CDR3 region has 15 residues. Trimming took off 3 bases at V and 0 bases at J, with 11 bases between the two ends. Here the CDR3 reads CASSFPDRPNYGYTF. The CDR3 DNA sequence: TGTGCCAGCAGCTTCCCGGACAGACCTAACTATGGCTACACCTTC.

The chain recombines TRBV3-1 with TRBJ1-1; 9 nucleotides agree with TRBD1. J lost 14 bases, V lost 3 bases, and 10 bases had no gene match. The CDR3 contains 13 residues. CDR1 and CDR2 from the germline V gene are LGHDT and YNNKEL (reference sequence). CDR3 nucleotide sequence: TGTGCCAGCAGCCAGACGACAGGGGGTTATAGATTCTTT. This translates into CASSQTTGGYRFF.

CDR3 amino acids: CSARSPSGTDTQYF. DNA of the CDR3: TGCAGTGCTAGATCCCCTAGCGGCACAGATACGCAGTATTTT. The genes are TRBV20-1 and TRBJ2-3, with a weak D call TRBD2 (6 bases). The germline V gene encodes CDR1 DFQATT and CDR2 SNEGSKA (reference sequence). The CDR3 extends over 14 amino acids. V gave up 2 bases and J gave up 1 base, with 10 bases separating them.

In its sample, this clonotype was seen a few times. The CDR3 sequence: CASSEYALREGLYEQYF. The CDR3 bases are TGTGCCAGCAGTGAATATGCCCTTCGGGAGGGCCTCTACGAGCAGTACTTC. The chain recombines TRBV25-1 with TRBJ2-7; 8 bases align to TRBD2. Germline lookup yields CDR1 MGHDK and CDR2 SYGVNS. The V and J ends lost 0 bases and 3 bases, in that order; junction bases with no gene match: 10. The CDR3 runs to 17 residues.

This clonotype has a handful of counts. The chain has TRBV3-1 and TRBJ1-5; D not certain. The V end was cut by 2 bases, the J end by 6 bases, with 11 bases between. The germline CDR1 and CDR2 sequences are LGHDT and YNNKEL (reference sequence). The CDR3 consists of 14 residues. CDR3 residues: CASSQRTSGQPQHF. In DNA, the CDR3 is TGTGCCAGCAGCCAAAGGACCTCCGGTCAGCCCCAGCATTTT.

The rearrangement links TRBV19 to TRBJ1-1, with TRBD1 matching 9 bases. The CDR3 covers 18 residues. Per the germline V gene, CDR1 is LNHDA and CDR2 is SQIVND (reference sequence). The V segment lost 6 bases and the J segment 0 bases; nucleotides outside the gene matches: 14. CDR3 loop: CASRSLGQGRDMNTEAFF. The CDR3 region has the DNA TGTGCCAGTAGGAGCCTCGGACAGGGGAGGGACATGAACACTGAAGCTTTCTTT.

This sequence joins TRBV24-1 and TRBJ2-1; 14 bases are shared with TRBD2. CDR3 size: 15 residues. Germline V gene lookup returns CDR1 KGHDR and CDR2 SFDVKD. J lost 8 bases, V lost 5 bases, and 4 bases had no gene match. The CDR3 loop is CATSGGLAGAYEQFF. The CDR3 DNA sequence: TGTGCCACCAGTGGGGGACTAGCGGGAGCCTATGAGCAGTTCTTC.

The chain employs TRBV20-1 and TRBJ2-7, with 11 bases lining up with TRBD2. The V segment lost 3 bases and the J segment 3 bases; nucleotides outside the gene matches: 10. The CDR3 has 16 amino acids. Germline V CDR1 and CDR2: DFQATT, SNEGSKA (reference sequence). CDR3 sequence: CSASTSGSFANYEQYF. CDR3 nucleotides: TGCAGTGCTAGTACTAGCGGGAGTTTCGCCAACTACGAGCAGTACTTC.

This clonotype was counted a few times. The chain links TRBV5-1 to TRBJ1-1, with TRBD1 matching 7 bases. The CDR3 spans 16 residues. V gave up 3 bases and J gave up 4 bases; unmatched junction bases: 12. Germline loops: CDR1 SGHRS, CDR2 YFSETQ. In DNA form, the CDR3 reads TGCGCCAGCAGCTCCTCAGACAGGGTGGTTCGCACTGAAGCTTTCTTT. This codes for CASSSSDRVVRTEAFF.

A few counts support this clonotype. V is TRBV20-1 and J is TRBJ1-1; TRBD1 is a possible D gene (5 bases). This CDR3 has 13 amino acids. V lost 2 bases and J lost 5, with 12 bases in between. CDR1 and CDR2 from the germline V gene are DFQATT and SNEGSKA (reference sequence). CDR3 region: CSARRRGRTEAFF. CDR3 in DNA: TGCAGTGCTAGACGGAGGGGTCGAACTGAAGCTTTCTTT.

V usage is TRBV7-9 and J usage is TRBJ1-4, with D unclear. The germline V and J ends were trimmed by 8 bases and 8 bases, with 15 bases remaining between them. This CDR3 has 13 residues. CDR1 and CDR2 (germline): SEHNR, FQNEAQ (reference sequence). The CDR3 loop is CASGRSAGEKLFF. CDR3 nucleotides: TGTGCCAGCGGGCGAAGTGCAGGCGAAAAACTGTTTTTT.